Listed below are T cell receptor beta chains from one sample, sequenced in a study of CD4+ T cells in melanoma. Only in-frame clones appear in the TCRdb table, and some are missing; sequencing was by immunoSEQ multiplex PCR. The table records around 130,000 clones, about nine tenths of them present only once. These receptor sequences come from a human donor with melanoma. Both conserved end residues are part of each CDR3. D genes are given only for firm matches. Clone size is stated in some rows and not others, as once, few, many or a class when expanded.

J gene: TRBJ2-3
D gene: NA
V gene: TRBV7-9
clone size: NA
CDR3 DNA: TGTGCCAGCAGCCCCGGGACTGCAAGAACAGATACGCAGTATTTT
CDR3 protein: CASSPGTARTDTQYF

J gene: TRBJ2-1
D gene: TRBD2
V gene: TRBV30
clone size: NA
CDR3 DNA: TGTGCCTGGAGGTCCCCTAGCGGGTTTGTAAGTGAGCAGTTCTTC
CDR3 protein: CAWRSPSGFVSEQFF

J gene: TRBJ2-3
D gene: TRBD2
V gene: TRBV13
clone size: NA
CDR3 DNA: TGTGCCAGCAGGCAACTAGCGGGGGGGCCGAACACAGATACGCAGTATTTT
CDR3 protein: CASRQLAGGPNTDTQYF

J gene: TRBJ1-1
D gene: NA
V gene: TRBV6-1
clone size: NA
CDR3 DNA: TGTGCCAGCAGTGACGAGGCTTTCTTT
CDR3 protein: CASSDEAFF

J gene: TRBJ1-1
D gene: NA
V gene: TRBV6-6
clone size: NA
CDR3 DNA: TGTGCCAGCAGTTTACAGGGTCCTGAAGCTTTCTTT
CDR3 protein: CASSLQGPEAFF

J gene: TRBJ1-6
D gene: NA
V gene: TRBV11-2
clone size: NA
CDR3 DNA: TGTGCCAGCAGCCCGGGTAACAGGGTTAATTCACCCCTCCACTTT
CDR3 protein: CASSPGNRVNSPLHF

J gene: TRBJ2-5
D gene: NA
V gene: TRBV5-1
clone size: NA
CDR3 DNA: TGCGCCAGCAGCTCCACAGGGGCGGGGGAGACCCAGTACTTC
CDR3 protein: CASSSTGAGETQYF

J gene: TRBJ1-1
D gene: NA
V gene: TRBV6-5
clone size: NA
CDR3 DNA: TGTGCCAGCACCCCGGTCGGGGGCGGTGAAGCTTTCTTT
CDR3 protein: CASTPVGGGEAFF

J gene: TRBJ1-3
D gene: NA
V gene: TRBV6-5
clone size: NA
CDR3 DNA: TGTGCCAGCAGTCGAGAGTCTGGAAACACCATATATTTT
CDR3 protein: CASSRESGNTIYF

J gene: TRBJ1-1
D gene: NA
V gene: TRBV7-2
clone size: NA
CDR3 DNA: TGTGCCAGCAGCTTAGCGTTCGACTACACTGAAGCTTTCTTT
CDR3 protein: CASSLAFDYTEAFF

J gene: TRBJ1-6
D gene: TRBD1
V gene: TRBV6-5
clone size: NA
CDR3 DNA: TGTGCCAGCAGTTACCGGGACAGGGCGGGTTCACCCCTCCACTTT
CDR3 protein: CASSYRDRAGSPLHF

J gene: TRBJ1-6
D gene: NA
V gene: TRBV18
clone size: NA
CDR3 DNA: TGTGCCAGCTCACCGGGCAGGGGCAATTCACCCCTCCACTTT
CDR3 protein: CASSPGRGNSPLHF

J gene: TRBJ2-1
D gene: NA
V gene: TRBV5-4
clone size: NA
CDR3 DNA: TGTGCCAGCAGCTTGCCTAGCCGGGGTAATGAGCAGTTCTTC
CDR3 protein: CASSLPSRGNEQFF

J gene: TRBJ1-1
D gene: NA
V gene: TRBV18
clone size: NA
CDR3 DNA: TGTGCCAGCTCACGAGATATGAACACTGAAGCTTTCTTT
CDR3 protein: CASSRDMNTEAFF

J gene: TRBJ1-2
D gene: TRBD1
V gene: TRBV18
clone size: once
CDR3 DNA: TGTGCCAGCTCACCAAGCAACCCCGGGACAGACTATGGCTACACCTTC
CDR3 protein: CASSPSNPGTDYGYTF

J gene: TRBJ2-3
D gene: TRBD1
V gene: TRBV7-8
clone size: NA
CDR3 DNA: TGTGCCAGCAAGAGGGGGCGGAGCACAGATACGCAGTATTTT
CDR3 protein: CASKRGRSTDTQYF

J gene: TRBJ2-7
D gene: TRBD1
V gene: TRBV9
clone size: NA
CDR3 DNA: TGTGCCAGCAGCGTGGCGGGACAGGCCGACGAGCAGTACTTC
CDR3 protein: CASSVAGQADEQYF

J gene: TRBJ1-6
D gene: NA
V gene: TRBV30
clone size: NA
CDR3 DNA: TGTGCCTGGAGTGGATCGTTTGAATCACCCCTCCACTTT
CDR3 protein: CAWSGSFESPLHF

J gene: TRBJ2-3
D gene: TRBD2
V gene: TRBV5-1
clone size: NA
CDR3 DNA: TGCGCCAGCAGCTTGGTGGGACTAGCGGGGGGCCTCGCGACAGATACGCAGTATTTT
CDR3 protein: CASSLVGLAGGLATDTQYF

J gene: TRBJ2-2
D gene: TRBD1
V gene: TRBV14
clone size: NA
CDR3 DNA: TGTGCCAGCAGCCAAGATCGGACAGGGGGCCATAAGCGTACCGGGGAGCTGTTTTTT
CDR3 protein: CASSQDRTGGHKRTGELFF

J gene: TRBJ1-2
D gene: TRBD1
V gene: TRBV5-4
clone size: NA
CDR3 DNA: TGTGCCAGCAGCCCCAGGACAGGGCGGAATGATAACTATGGCTACACCTTC
CDR3 protein: CASSPRTGRNDNYGYTF

J gene: TRBJ2-3
D gene: TRBD2
V gene: TRBV5-4
clone size: NA
CDR3 DNA: TGTGCCAGCAGCAGTAGACTAGCGGGGGCCACAGATACGCAGTATTTT
CDR3 protein: CASSSRLAGATDTQYF

J gene: TRBJ1-2
D gene: NA
V gene: TRBV6-1
clone size: NA
CDR3 DNA: TGTGCCAGCGCGGAGGGTAGAGGGTATGGCTACACCTTC
CDR3 protein: CASAEGRGYGYTF

J gene: TRBJ1-1
D gene: NA
V gene: TRBV5-1
clone size: NA
CDR3 DNA: TGCGCCAGCAGCCCCGCGGGAGGTCTCTATTTTGCTGAAGCTTTCTTT
CDR3 protein: CASSPAGGLYFAEAFF

J gene: TRBJ1-2
D gene: NA
V gene: TRBV7-2
clone size: once
CDR3 DNA: TGTGCCAGCAGCCGTTGGGGTAACTATGGCTACACCTTC
CDR3 protein: CASSRWGNYGYTF

J gene: TRBJ2-5
D gene: NA
V gene: TRBV6-5
clone size: NA
CDR3 DNA: TGTGCCAGCAGCCTCCTTCCCGGGGAAGAGACCCAGTACTTC
CDR3 protein: CASSLLPGEETQYF

J gene: TRBJ2-7
D gene: NA
V gene: TRBV4-1
clone size: once
CDR3 DNA: TGCGCCAGCAGCCTGATGGAGGGTGCGAGGCACGAGCAGTACTTC
CDR3 protein: CASSLMEGARHEQYF

J gene: TRBJ2-7
D gene: NA
V gene: TRBV2
clone size: NA
CDR3 DNA: TGTGCCAGCCGGGCAGGGGAGAAGTACTTC
CDR3 protein: CASRAGEKYF

J gene: TRBJ2-7
D gene: TRBD2
V gene: TRBV30
clone size: NA
CDR3 DNA: TGTGCCTGGAGTATCCCCTCCGAGACTAGCGGGGGTGAAGAGCAGTACTTC
CDR3 protein: CAWSIPSETSGGEEQYF

J gene: TRBJ1-1
D gene: TRBD1
V gene: TRBV27
clone size: NA
CDR3 DNA: TGTGCCAGCAGTCTACGACAGGGGGCAGGCACTGAAGCTTTCTTT
CDR3 protein: CASSLRQGAGTEAFF

J gene: TRBJ1-1
D gene: TRBD1
V gene: TRBV5-1
clone size: NA
CDR3 DNA: TGCGCCAGCAGCTTGGGTGGGACAGGCCAAGGAGCTTTCTTT
CDR3 protein: CASSLGGTGQGAFF

J gene: TRBJ2-7
D gene: NA
V gene: TRBV18
clone size: NA
CDR3 DNA: TGTGCCAGCTCCCCACCCGGGGGCGAGCAGTACTTC
CDR3 protein: CASSPPGGEQYF

J gene: TRBJ2-7
D gene: TRBD2
V gene: TRBV2
clone size: NA
CDR3 DNA: TGTGCCAGCAGTGAAAGTAATATAGGACTAGCGGGGAGCTACGAGCAGTACTTC
CDR3 protein: CASSESNIGLAGSYEQYF

J gene: TRBJ1-6
D gene: NA
V gene: TRBV30
clone size: few
CDR3 DNA: TGTGCCTGGAGCTTGGTAGATTCACCCCTCCACTTT
CDR3 protein: CAWSLVDSPLHF

J gene: TRBJ1-5
D gene: TRBD1
V gene: TRBV18
clone size: NA
CDR3 DNA: TGTGCCAGCTCATCGGGACAGCATAGCAATCAGCCCCAGCATTTT
CDR3 protein: CASSSGQHSNQPQHF

J gene: TRBJ1-6
D gene: NA
V gene: TRBV19
clone size: once
CDR3 DNA: TGTGCCAGTAGTAGACGGACAGAGGTTAAGAATTCACCCCTCCACTTT
CDR3 protein: CASSRRTEVKNSPLHF

J gene: TRBJ2-7
D gene: TRBD1
V gene: TRBV2
clone size: NA
CDR3 DNA: TGTGCCAGCAGTGATCTAGGACAGGGAACCGAGCAGTACTTC
CDR3 protein: CASSDLGQGTEQYF

J gene: TRBJ2-1
D gene: NA
V gene: TRBV6-5
clone size: NA
CDR3 DNA: TGTGCCAGCACCCACTACAATGAGCAGTTCTTC
CDR3 protein: CASTHYNEQFF

J gene: TRBJ1-3
D gene: TRBD1
V gene: TRBV6-5
clone size: NA
CDR3 DNA: TGTGCCAGCAGTTACTCCGACAGGGTGTCTGGAAACACCATATATTTT
CDR3 protein: CASSYSDRVSGNTIYF

J gene: TRBJ2-6
D gene: TRBD1
V gene: TRBV7-8
clone size: NA
CDR3 DNA: TGTGCCAGCAGCTGGACAGGGGCCGGGGCCAACGTCCTGACTTTC
CDR3 protein: CASSWTGAGANVLTF

J gene: TRBJ1-2
D gene: NA
V gene: TRBV18
clone size: NA
CDR3 DNA: TGTGCCAGCTCACCACTCACCGACAGATACTATGGCTACACCTTC
CDR3 protein: CASSPLTDRYYGYTF

J gene: TRBJ1-1
D gene: NA
V gene: TRBV6-5
clone size: NA
CDR3 DNA: TGTGCCAGCCGGGCGGGGGCTTGGACTGAAGCTTTCTTT
CDR3 protein: CASRAGAWTEAFF

J gene: TRBJ1-2
D gene: TRBD1
V gene: TRBV2
clone size: NA
CDR3 DNA: TGTGCCAGCAGTGTTCAGGGGGTCGGGAACTATGGCTACACCTTC
CDR3 protein: CASSVQGVGNYGYTF

J gene: TRBJ2-7
D gene: NA
V gene: TRBV7-6
clone size: NA
CDR3 DNA: TGTGCCAGCAGCTTCGGCGAGCAGTACTTC
CDR3 protein: CASSFGEQYF

J gene: TRBJ2-7
D gene: NA
V gene: TRBV5-6
clone size: NA
CDR3 DNA: TGTGCCAGCAGCTTGTTCAGGGGCGCCTACGAGCAGTACTTC
CDR3 protein: CASSLFRGAYEQYF

J gene: TRBJ1-2
D gene: NA
V gene: TRBV7-2
clone size: NA
CDR3 DNA: TGTGCCAGCAGCTTAGCCTCGTATGGCTACACCTTC
CDR3 protein: CASSLASYGYTF

J gene: TRBJ1-2
D gene: NA
V gene: TRBV7-8
clone size: NA
CDR3 DNA: TGTGCCAGCAGCTTAGCGGCAGGGAGCTATGGCTACACCTTC
CDR3 protein: CASSLAAGSYGYTF

J gene: TRBJ1-2
D gene: NA
V gene: TRBV6-5
clone size: NA
CDR3 DNA: TGTGCCAGCAGTAGAACAGGGTTCGACTATGGCTACACCTTC
CDR3 protein: CASSRTGFDYGYTF

J gene: TRBJ2-1
D gene: TRBD1
V gene: TRBV9
clone size: NA
CDR3 DNA: TGTGCCAGCAGCGCCCGGGGGACAGGGGGAAACTACAATGAGCAGTTCTTC
CDR3 protein: CASSARGTGGNYNEQFF

J gene: TRBJ2-3
D gene: NA
V gene: TRBV18
clone size: NA
CDR3 DNA: TGTGCCAGCTCCCCTAGCACAGATACGCAGTATTTT
CDR3 protein: CASSPSTDTQYF

J gene: TRBJ2-1
D gene: NA
V gene: TRBV2
clone size: NA
CDR3 DNA: TGTGCCAGCAGCGAGCCAGATCCTCTATACAATGAGCAGTTCTTC
CDR3 protein: CASSEPDPLYNEQFF

J gene: TRBJ2-6
D gene: TRBD1
V gene: TRBV2
clone size: NA
CDR3 DNA: TGTGCCAGCAGTGTTCTGGCGGACAGGAGCGGCTCTGGGGCCAACGTCCTGACTTTC
CDR3 protein: CASSVLADRSGSGANVLTF